Given below is one T cell receptor (beta chain) in context. Germline values: CDR1 LGHNA, CDR2 YSLEER. The V end lost 4 bases, the J end lost 7 bases, and 22 bases lay between the germline ends. This CDR3 has 16 residues. Libraries were prepared by immunoSEQ multiplex PCR; TCRdb keeps only in-frame clonotypes and omits some of them. The table has some 240,000 clones, about 65% seen once. This sample stems from a study of shared clonotypes between healthy human individuals. The donors were adults (healthy and HIV-negative) with no recent acute infections or vaccinations. Sequences were obtained from memory CD4+ T cells sorted from blood. The subset denotes: CD45RA-negative fraction. The TCR comes from a man aged 30-40 years in good health. This chain uses TRBV4-3 with TRBJ1-2; D unclear. The CDR3 DNA reads as TGCGCCAGCAGCCCATACCTCCGGGGAATCGACGGTGGCTACACCTTC. Translated: CASSPYLRGIDGGYTF.